This T cell receptor (beta chain) was captured in a study of T cells in Graves' hyperthyroidism and ophthalmopathy. Study-wide findings and caveats: A model of 13 V-J features distinguished ophthalmopathy from stable hyperthyroidism.

TCR beta CDR3 sequences were amplified from RNA transcripts. Using the HTBI primer set, a first-round RT-PCR was run on the TCR CDR3. TCRdb processed the multiplex PCR reads anew with MiXCR; each CDR3 protein has one entry. The sample lists about 250,000 distinct CDR3 sequences, about 24% occurring once. This clonotype was recorded a few times. Its target is not known. The sequencing input was blood. This TCR was sampled from a middle-aged woman with Graves' ophthalmopathy.

In nucleotides, the CDR3 is TGTGCCAGCAGTCTTCCGGGACAGGGAATTCGGGGCTACACCTTC. Translated: CASSLPGQGIRGYTF. The chain recombines TRBV28 with TRBJ1-2, with 9 positions matching TRBD1. Germline V gene data show CDR1 as MDHEN and CDR2 as SYDVKM. The CDR3 has 15 residues. Losses at the gene ends were 5 bases for V and 8 bases for J; bases not matched to a gene: 12.